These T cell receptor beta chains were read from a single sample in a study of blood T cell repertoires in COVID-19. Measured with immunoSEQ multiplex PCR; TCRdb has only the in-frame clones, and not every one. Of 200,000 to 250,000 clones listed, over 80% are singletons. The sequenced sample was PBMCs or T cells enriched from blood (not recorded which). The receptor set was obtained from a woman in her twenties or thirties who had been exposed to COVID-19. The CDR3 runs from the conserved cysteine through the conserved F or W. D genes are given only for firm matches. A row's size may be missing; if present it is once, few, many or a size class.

CDR3 DNA: TGTGCCAGCAGCTTAGGTGCGGGAAACACCATATATTTT
CDR3 protein: CASSLGAGNTIYF
J gene: TRBJ1-3
clone size: -
V gene: TRBV7-9
D gene: -

CDR3 DNA: TGTGCCAGCAGGCAGGGGCCGACGGCGAACACCGGGGAGCTGTTTTTT
CDR3 protein: CASRQGPTANTGELFF
J gene: TRBJ2-2
clone size: -
V gene: TRBV2
D gene: -

CDR3 DNA: TGTGCCAGCAGTTCTCAGGGTAACTATGGCTACACCTTC
CDR3 protein: CASSSQGNYGYTF
J gene: TRBJ1-2
clone size: -
V gene: TRBV12-3/TRBV12-4
D gene: -

CDR3 DNA: TGTGCCAGTAGTATTACTAACACTGAAGCTTTCTTT
CDR3 protein: CASSITNTEAFF
J gene: TRBJ1-1
clone size: -
V gene: TRBV19
D gene: -

CDR3 DNA: TGCGCCAGCAGCGACTTGCGAAACACTGAAGCTTTCTTT
CDR3 protein: CASSDLRNTEAFF
J gene: TRBJ1-1
clone size: -
V gene: TRBV5-1
D gene: -

CDR3 DNA: TGTGCCAGCGGACGACAGGGGTGGACTGAAGCTTTCTTT
CDR3 protein: CASGRQGWTEAFF
J gene: TRBJ1-1
clone size: -
V gene: TRBV6-5
D gene: TRBD1

CDR3 DNA: TGCGCCAGCAGCCAAGAGTATAGCGGGAGGCTCCTCAATGAGCAGTTCTTC
CDR3 protein: CASSQEYSGRLLNEQFF
J gene: TRBJ2-1
clone size: -
V gene: TRBV4-1
D gene: TRBD2

CDR3 DNA: TGCAGCGTTGTAACGGGAGAAGAAAATGAGCAGTTCTTC
CDR3 protein: CSVVTGEENEQFF
J gene: TRBJ2-1
clone size: -
V gene: TRBV29-1
D gene: -

CDR3 DNA: TGTGCCAGCAGCCAAGGAGGAGGGTCTGATGGGGGGACTGAAGCTTTCTTT
CDR3 protein: CASSQGGGSDGGTEAFF
J gene: TRBJ1-1
clone size: -
V gene: TRBV3-1/TRBV3-2
D gene: -

CDR3 DNA: TGTGCCAGCAGCGTAGTGGGGGCTAGGGGAAACACCATATATTTT
CDR3 protein: CASSVVGARGNTIYF
J gene: TRBJ1-3
clone size: few
V gene: TRBV9
D gene: -

CDR3 DNA: TGTGCCAGCAGCTTATGGCCGGGAGGGCCGCGTGAGACCCAGTACTTC
CDR3 protein: CASSLWPGGPRETQYF
J gene: TRBJ2-5
clone size: -
V gene: TRBV7-9
D gene: TRBD2

CDR3 DNA: TGTGCCAGTAGTATCTGGACGCGGGGGAAGACAGATACGCAGTATTTT
CDR3 protein: CASSIWTRGKTDTQYF
J gene: TRBJ2-3
clone size: -
V gene: TRBV19
D gene: TRBD2

CDR3 DNA: TGTGCCAGCAGCTACAGGGGTATTGATGAAAAACTGTTTTTT
CDR3 protein: CASSYRGIDEKLFF
J gene: TRBJ1-4
clone size: -
V gene: TRBV5-5
D gene: TRBD1

CDR3 DNA: TGTGCCAGCAGTTATAGCGGGGGTTCCACAGATACGCAGTATTTT
CDR3 protein: CASSYSGGSTDTQYF
J gene: TRBJ2-3
clone size: -
V gene: TRBV6-5
D gene: TRBD2

CDR3 DNA: TGTGCCAGTAACCAGCGGGAGTATCCCTACAATGAGCAGTTCTTC
CDR3 protein: CASNQREYPYNEQFF
J gene: TRBJ2-1
clone size: -
V gene: TRBV19
D gene: TRBD2

CDR3 DNA: TGTGCCAGCAGCCCCTCGGGAGCCTACGAGCAGTACTTC
CDR3 protein: CASSPSGAYEQYF
J gene: TRBJ2-7
clone size: -
V gene: TRBV11-3
D gene: -

CDR3 DNA: TGCAGTGCTAGTTCTGGGGGCGCCTCTATCAATCAGCCCCAGCATTTT
CDR3 protein: CSASSGGASINQPQHF
J gene: TRBJ1-5
clone size: -
V gene: TRBV20-1
D gene: -

CDR3 DNA: TGTGCCAGCAGTCCCGGGACACCCTACAATGAGCAGTTCTTC
CDR3 protein: CASSPGTPYNEQFF
J gene: TRBJ2-1
clone size: -
V gene: TRBV6-4
D gene: -

CDR3 DNA: TGTGCCAGCAGCGCACAGGGCCACAGCGCACATGAGCAGTTCTTC
CDR3 protein: CASSAQGHSAHEQFF
J gene: TRBJ2-1
clone size: few
V gene: TRBV9
D gene: -

CDR3 DNA: TGCGCCAGCAGCTTGGAGCGGATGAGCAATCAGCCCCAGCATTTT
CDR3 protein: CASSLERMSNQPQHF
J gene: TRBJ1-5
clone size: once
V gene: TRBV5-1
D gene: -

CDR3 DNA: TGTGCCAGCAGTCCCGGGACAGTCGGAAGGGACACCTTC
CDR3 protein: CASSPGTVGRDTF
J gene: TRBJ1-2
clone size: -
V gene: TRBV6-5
D gene: TRBD1

CDR3 DNA: TGTGCCAGTACCCTCAGAGGTGGGAACACTGAAGCTTTCTTT
CDR3 protein: CASTLRGGNTEAFF
J gene: TRBJ1-1
clone size: -
V gene: TRBV19
D gene: -

CDR3 DNA: TGTGCCAGCACTCCCGCCCCCGGACAGGCCAATGAAAAACTGTTTTTT
CDR3 protein: CASTPAPGQANEKLFF
J gene: TRBJ1-4
clone size: -
V gene: TRBV2
D gene: TRBD1

CDR3 DNA: TGTGCCAGCAGCTTAACTCCTGGGGACAGACGAGATGTCACCTTC
CDR3 protein: CASSLTPGDRRDVTF
J gene: TRBJ1-2
clone size: -
V gene: TRBV7-3
D gene: TRBD1

CDR3 DNA: TGTGCCAGCAGCTTCCGAGGTTTGGGCACCGGGGAGCTGTTTTTT
CDR3 protein: CASSFRGLGTGELFF
J gene: TRBJ2-2
clone size: -
V gene: TRBV5-5
D gene: -

CDR3 DNA: TGTGCCATCAGTGAGAGAGGCGGATACAATGAGCAGTTCTTC
CDR3 protein: CAISERGGYNEQFF
J gene: TRBJ2-1
clone size: once
V gene: TRBV10-3
D gene: -

CDR3 DNA: TGCGCCAGCAGTGAGGGGGGTAGGGGGAACAATCGCCCTACGAATCTTGGGCACTACGAGCAGTACTTC
CDR3 protein: CASSEGGRGNNRPTNLGHYEQYF
J gene: TRBJ2-7
clone size: once
V gene: TRBV10-1
D gene: -

CDR3 DNA: TGCGCCAGCAGCCACTTTCAGGGTGCCGGCCAAGAGACCCAGTACTTC
CDR3 protein: CASSHFQGAGQETQYF
J gene: TRBJ2-5
clone size: -
V gene: TRBV4-1
D gene: -

CDR3 DNA: TGTGCCACCAGTGATTTGGGCAGGGGGTCTAGCACAGATACGCAGTATTTT
CDR3 protein: CATSDLGRGSSTDTQYF
J gene: TRBJ2-3
clone size: once
V gene: TRBV24-1
D gene: TRBD1

CDR3 DNA: TGTGCCAGCAGTGCCTTACAGGGGATCTTTACCTATGGCTACACCTTC
CDR3 protein: CASSALQGIFTYGYTF
J gene: TRBJ1-2
clone size: -
V gene: TRBV6-1
D gene: TRBD1

CDR3 DNA: TGTGCCAGCAGCCCGGGACAGGGGAACACTGAAGCTTTCTTT
CDR3 protein: CASSPGQGNTEAFF
J gene: TRBJ1-1
clone size: -
V gene: TRBV7-6
D gene: TRBD1

CDR3 DNA: TGTGCCAGCAGTTATTCGGGAGGGAGGACCGGGGAGCTGTTTTTT
CDR3 protein: CASSYSGGRTGELFF
J gene: TRBJ2-2
clone size: -
V gene: TRBV6-2/TRBV6-3
D gene: TRBD2

CDR3 DNA: TGCGCCAGCAGCTTGGCCCTCGGGACTTGGGGTCATAACTATGGCTACACCTTC
CDR3 protein: CASSLALGTWGHNYGYTF
J gene: TRBJ1-2
clone size: -
V gene: TRBV5-1
D gene: -

CDR3 DNA: TGTGCCAGCAGCCCGGGACAGGGGGCGCATCGGGTTGAAAAACTGTTTTTT
CDR3 protein: CASSPGQGAHRVEKLFF
J gene: TRBJ1-4
clone size: -
V gene: TRBV3-1/TRBV3-2
D gene: TRBD1